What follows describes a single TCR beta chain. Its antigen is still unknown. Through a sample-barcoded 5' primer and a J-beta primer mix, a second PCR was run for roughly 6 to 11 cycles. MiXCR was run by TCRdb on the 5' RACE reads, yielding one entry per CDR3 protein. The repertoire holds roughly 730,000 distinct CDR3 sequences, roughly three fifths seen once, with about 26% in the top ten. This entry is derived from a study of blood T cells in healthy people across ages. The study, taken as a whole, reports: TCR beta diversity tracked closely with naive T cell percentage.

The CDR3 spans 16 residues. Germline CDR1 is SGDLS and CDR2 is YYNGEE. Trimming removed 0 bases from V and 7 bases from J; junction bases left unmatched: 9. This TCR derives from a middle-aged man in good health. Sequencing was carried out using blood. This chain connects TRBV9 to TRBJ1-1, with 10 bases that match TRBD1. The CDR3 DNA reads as TGTGCCAGCAGCGTAGCTGGGGGACAGGGGCGATATGAAGCTTTCTTT. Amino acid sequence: CASSVAGGQGRYEAFF.